These T cell receptor beta chains were read from a single sample in a study of OX40 agonist ivuxolimab in advanced cancers. Some clones are missing from TCRdb's copy, which holds only in-frame ones; the method was immunoSEQ multiplex PCR. Among roughly 75,000 clones listed, 85% to 95% were seen once. The source material was CD4+ or CD8+ T cells sorted from blood, sampled in a trial of the OX40 agonist ivuxolimab. The receptors were gathered from an adult with an advanced solid tumor such as melanoma, head and neck, liver or kidney cancer. CDR3s leave out the opening cysteine and the closing phenylalanine or tryptophan. The D gene is left open where the match is weak.

D,V,J,CDR3
-,TRBV29-1,TRBJ2-3,SVVRDTQY
-,TRBV11-2,TRBJ2-2,ASRLWGEAGELF
TRBD2,TRBV11-2,TRBJ2-1,ASSSSGTSGNYEQF
-,TRBV28,TRBJ1-4,ASSQGTDSNEKLF
TRBD1,TRBV4-1,TRBJ2-1,ASSQNPFTGGSYNEQF
-,TRBV9,TRBJ2-5,ASSPTVVFQETQY
-,TRBV4-1,TRBJ1-1,ASSQDGRVNTEAF
TRBD2,TRBV13,TRBJ2-7,ASSSGAGGPHEQY
-,TRBV29-1,TRBJ1-1,SVEDSGGAEAF
-,TRBV10-3,TRBJ1-1,AISEFAGLNTEAF
-,TRBV13,TRBJ1-1,ASSPFTGFGGTEAF
TRBD1,TRBV29-1,TRBJ2-3,SAMDRGKWTDTQY
TRBD2,TRBV4-1,TRBJ2-7,ASSPLSGGSREQY
-,TRBV6-5,TRBJ2-2,ASSYVGTGELF
TRBD2,TRBV28,TRBJ2-2,ASSLRRESYTGELF
-,TRBV4-3,TRBJ1-1,ASSQVVWAEAF
-,TRBV6-5,TRBJ2-7,ASSPGLSTFYEQY
-,TRBV14,TRBJ1-2,ASSQRASEVHYGYT
-,TRBV7-8,TRBJ2-6,ASSLGAGYSGANVLT
-,TRBV4-1,TRBJ1-1,ASSQVGRGMNTEAF
TRBD1,TRBV27,TRBJ1-2,ASSWGTGGSYGYT
-,TRBV9,TRBJ2-5,ASSVEGRGQETQY
-,TRBV6-1,TRBJ1-1,ASSDRGRGTEAF
-,TRBV5-6,TRBJ2-7,ASSPARAGEHGEQY
TRBD1,TRBV27,TRBJ1-2,ASSSSGTGAYGYT
-,TRBV10-3,TRBJ2-5,AISEFPEQETQY
-,TRBV10-1,TRBJ2-1,ASSESEGNEQF
-,TRBV27,TRBJ1-1,ASSLTPQGGDTEAF
TRBD2,TRBV28,TRBJ2-3,ASSLPLAGSNTDTQY
-,TRBV5-8,TRBJ2-6,ASSFTGIMANVLT
TRBD2,TRBV7-9,TRBJ2-1,ASSLTSGSGNEQF
-,TRBV7-8,TRBJ2-7,ASSFLSGSSSEQY
TRBD1,TRBV19,TRBJ2-5,ASTRDRGPGTQY
-,TRBV4-1,TRBJ2-1,ASSPYGSQGEQF
-,TRBV5-1,TRBJ1-1,ASSLGFRTNTEAF
TRBD1,TRBV27,TRBJ1-6,ASSLMGQGNSPLH
-,TRBV5-1,TRBJ2-1,ASSLTSYHEQF
-,TRBV5-8,TRBJ2-7,ASRGPPRYEQY
-,TRBV7-8,TRBJ2-4,ASSSRKSGTGLHRLDKNIQY
TRBD1,TRBV5-1,TRBJ1-1,ASNYRGNTEAF
-,TRBV15,TRBJ2-5,ATSRVRAWETQY
-,TRBV27,TRBJ2-4,ASSEFGSRDNIQY
-,TRBV11-3,TRBJ1-1,ASSFADNTEAF
TRBD2,TRBV6-5,TRBJ2-3,ASSYGLAGGPQY
TRBD2,TRBV7-9,TRBJ2-7,ASSLYGGYYEQY
-,TRBV13,TRBJ2-5,ASSPKTGLEQETQY
-,TRBV7-2,TRBJ2-1,ASSSSDSSYNEQF